These 3 T cell receptor beta chains came from one sample sequenced in a study of OX40 agonist ivuxolimab in advanced cancers. Clones were sequenced by immunoSEQ multiplex PCR, and TCRdb holds only the in-frame ones, with some missing. In the table there are 80,000 or so clones, roughly 80% of which are singletons. This specimen was CD4+ or CD8+ T cells sorted from blood, taken in a trial of the OX40 agonist ivuxolimab. These receptors were taken from an adult with an advanced solid tumor such as melanoma, head and neck, liver or kidney cancer.

The J gene is TRBJ2-3, the V gene TRBV19, with a possible D match to TRBD2 (5 bases). Germline-derived CDR1 and CDR2 are LNHDA and SQIVND (reference sequence). V lost 5 bases to trimming and J lost 1 base, with 10 bases between them. This CDR3 has 14 amino acids. CDR3 nucleotide sequence: TGTGCCAGTAGTTCCCCAGCGGGCACAGATACGCAGTATTTT. As protein: CASSSPAGTDTQYF. Full variable domain (outside the CDR3, taken from reference TRBV19 and TRBJ2-3): DGGITQSPKYLFRKEGQNVTLSCEQNLNHDAMYWYRQDPGQGLRLIYYSQIVNDFQKGDIAEGYSVSREKKESFPLTVTSAQKNPTAFYLCASSSPAGTDTQYFGPGTRLTVL.

The gene calls are TRBV7-2 and TRBJ2-7; D is possibly TRBD2 (6 bases). CDR1 is SGHTA and CDR2 is FQGNSA in the germline V gene. V was cut by 1 base and J by 0 bases, with 7 bases left in between. CDR3 size: 14 residues. Here the CDR3 reads CASSLGGDSYEQYF. The DNA for the CDR3 is TGTGCCAGCAGCTTAGGCGGGGACTCCTACGAGCAGTACTTC.

V gene TRBV5-1 combines with J gene TRBJ2-3, with 9 bases fitting TRBD1. The junction had 4 bases not matched to a gene; V was cut back by 6 bases and J by 5 bases. The CDR3 is 13 amino acids. Germline V CDR1 and CDR2: SGHRS, YFSETQ. CDR3 nucleotides: TGCGCCAGCAACCGGGACAGGGAAGATACGCAGTATTTT. The encoded protein is CASNRDREDTQYF.